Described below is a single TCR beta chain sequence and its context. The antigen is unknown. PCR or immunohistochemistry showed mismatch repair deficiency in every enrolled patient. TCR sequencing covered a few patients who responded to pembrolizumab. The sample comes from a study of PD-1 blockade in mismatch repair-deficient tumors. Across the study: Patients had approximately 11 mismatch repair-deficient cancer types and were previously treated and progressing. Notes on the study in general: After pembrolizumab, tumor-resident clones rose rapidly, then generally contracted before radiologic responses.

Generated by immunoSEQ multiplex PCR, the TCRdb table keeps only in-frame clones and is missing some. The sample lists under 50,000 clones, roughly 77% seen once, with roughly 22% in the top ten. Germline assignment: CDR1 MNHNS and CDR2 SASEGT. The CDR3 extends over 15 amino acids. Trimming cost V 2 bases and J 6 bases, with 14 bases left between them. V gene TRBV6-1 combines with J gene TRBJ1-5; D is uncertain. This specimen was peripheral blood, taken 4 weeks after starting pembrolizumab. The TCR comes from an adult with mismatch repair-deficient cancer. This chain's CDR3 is CASSEIGMEVQPQHF. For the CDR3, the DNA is TGTGCCAGCAGTGAAATCGGAATGGAGGTTCAGCCCCAGCATTTT.